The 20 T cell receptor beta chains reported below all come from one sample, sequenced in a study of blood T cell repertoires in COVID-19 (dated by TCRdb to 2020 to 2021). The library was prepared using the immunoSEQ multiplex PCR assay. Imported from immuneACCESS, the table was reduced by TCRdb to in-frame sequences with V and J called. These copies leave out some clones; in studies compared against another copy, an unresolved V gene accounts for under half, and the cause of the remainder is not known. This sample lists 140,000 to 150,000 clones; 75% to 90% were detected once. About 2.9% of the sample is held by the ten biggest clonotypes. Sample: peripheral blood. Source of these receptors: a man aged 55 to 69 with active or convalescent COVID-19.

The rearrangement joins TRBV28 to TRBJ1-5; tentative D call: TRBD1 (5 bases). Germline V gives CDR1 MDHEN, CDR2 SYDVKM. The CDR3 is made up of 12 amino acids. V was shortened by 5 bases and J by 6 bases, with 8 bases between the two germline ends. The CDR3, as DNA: TGTGCCAGCAGTGGAGGGGTTCAGCCCCAGCATTTT. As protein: CASSGGVQPQHF.

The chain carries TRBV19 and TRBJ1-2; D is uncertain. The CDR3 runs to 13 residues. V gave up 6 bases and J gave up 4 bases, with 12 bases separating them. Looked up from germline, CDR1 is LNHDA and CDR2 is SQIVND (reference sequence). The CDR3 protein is CASSRKRGYGYTF. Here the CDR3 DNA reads TGTGCCAGTAGCAGGAAACGGGGCTATGGCTACACCTTC.

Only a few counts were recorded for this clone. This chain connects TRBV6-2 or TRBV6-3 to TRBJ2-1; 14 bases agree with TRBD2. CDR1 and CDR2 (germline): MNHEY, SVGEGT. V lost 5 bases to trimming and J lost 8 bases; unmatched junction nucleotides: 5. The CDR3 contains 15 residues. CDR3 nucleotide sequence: TGTGCCAGCAGTAAGGGACTAGCGGGAGAGGATGAGCAGTTCTTC. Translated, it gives CASSKGLAGEDEQFF.

CDR3 region: CASSPGGTSGNLEGQYF. CDR3 bases: TGTGCCAGCAGCCCAGGGGGGACTAGCGGGAACCTTGAGGGCCAGTACTTC. The V and J genes are TRBV11-3 and TRBJ2-5; 13 positions agree with TRBD2. Germline V CDR1 and CDR2: SGHNT, YENEEA. The V gene end was trimmed by 5 bases and the J gene end by 10 bases; junction bases not matched to a gene: 16. This CDR3 is 17 amino acids long.

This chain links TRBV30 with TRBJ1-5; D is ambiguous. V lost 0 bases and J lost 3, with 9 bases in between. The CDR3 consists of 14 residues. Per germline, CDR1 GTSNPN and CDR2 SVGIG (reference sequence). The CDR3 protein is CAWSVMTVNQPQHF. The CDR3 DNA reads TGTGCCTGGAGTGTTATGACTGTCAATCAGCCCCAGCATTTT.

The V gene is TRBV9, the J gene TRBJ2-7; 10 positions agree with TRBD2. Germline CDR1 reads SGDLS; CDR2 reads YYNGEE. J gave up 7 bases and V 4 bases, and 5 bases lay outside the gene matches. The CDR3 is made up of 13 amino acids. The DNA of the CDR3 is TGTGCCAGCAGCTCCTCTAGCGGGAGTGAGCAGTACTTC. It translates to CASSSSSGSEQYF. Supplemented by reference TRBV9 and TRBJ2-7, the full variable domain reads DSGVTQTPKHLITATGQRVTLRCSPRSGDLSVYWYQQSLDQGLQFLIQYYNGEERAKGNILERFSAQQFPDLHSELNLSSLELGDSALYFCASSSSSGSEQYFGPGTRLTVT.

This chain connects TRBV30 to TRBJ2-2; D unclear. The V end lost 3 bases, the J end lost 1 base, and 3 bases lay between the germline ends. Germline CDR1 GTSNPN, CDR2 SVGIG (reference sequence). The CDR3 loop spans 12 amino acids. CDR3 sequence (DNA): TGTGCCTGGAGACAGAACACCGGGGAGCTGTTTTTT. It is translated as CAWRQNTGELFF.

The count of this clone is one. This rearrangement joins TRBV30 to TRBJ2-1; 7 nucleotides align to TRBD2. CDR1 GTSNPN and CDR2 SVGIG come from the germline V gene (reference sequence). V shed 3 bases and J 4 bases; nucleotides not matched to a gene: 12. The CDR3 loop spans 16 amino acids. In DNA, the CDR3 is TGTGCCTGGAGACCCTCCCGGCTAGCGGTATACAATGAGCAGTTCTTC. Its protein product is CAWRPSRLAVYNEQFF.

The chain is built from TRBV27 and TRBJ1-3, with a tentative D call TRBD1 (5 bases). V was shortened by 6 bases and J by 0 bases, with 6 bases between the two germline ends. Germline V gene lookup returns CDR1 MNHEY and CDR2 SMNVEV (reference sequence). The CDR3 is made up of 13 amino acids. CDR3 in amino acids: CASRQVSGNTIYF. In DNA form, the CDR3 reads TGTGCCAGCAGACAGGTCTCTGGAAACACCATATATTTT.

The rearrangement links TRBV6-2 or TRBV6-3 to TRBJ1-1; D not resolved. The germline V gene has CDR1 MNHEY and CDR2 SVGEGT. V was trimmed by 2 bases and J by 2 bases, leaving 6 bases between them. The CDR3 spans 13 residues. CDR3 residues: CASSYLRNTEAFF. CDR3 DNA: TGTGCCAGCAGTTACCTGAGAAACACTGAAGCTTTCTTT.

CDR3 sequence: CATSDSGGGNSPLHF. Here the CDR3 DNA reads TGTGCCACCAGTGATTCGGGGGGCGGTAATTCACCCCTCCACTTT. This chain links TRBV24-1 with TRBJ1-6; D may be TRBD1 (6 bases). V was shortened by 2 bases and J by 6 bases, with 10 bases between the two germline ends. The CDR3 runs 15 residues. The germline V gene encodes CDR1 KGHDR and CDR2 SFDVKD.

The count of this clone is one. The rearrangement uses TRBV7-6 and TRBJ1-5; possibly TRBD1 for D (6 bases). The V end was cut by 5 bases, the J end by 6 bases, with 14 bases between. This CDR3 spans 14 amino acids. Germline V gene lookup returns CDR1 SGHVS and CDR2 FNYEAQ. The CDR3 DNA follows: TGTGCCAGCAGCCGAGACAGGTCGGGTCAGCCCCAGCATTTT. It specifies CASSRDRSGQPQHF.

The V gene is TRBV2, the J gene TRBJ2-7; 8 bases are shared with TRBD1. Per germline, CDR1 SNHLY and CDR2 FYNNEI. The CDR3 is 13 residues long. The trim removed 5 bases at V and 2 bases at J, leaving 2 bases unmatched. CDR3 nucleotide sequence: TGTGCCAGCAGTAGACAGGGGCCCTACGAGCAGTACTTC. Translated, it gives CASSRQGPYEQYF.

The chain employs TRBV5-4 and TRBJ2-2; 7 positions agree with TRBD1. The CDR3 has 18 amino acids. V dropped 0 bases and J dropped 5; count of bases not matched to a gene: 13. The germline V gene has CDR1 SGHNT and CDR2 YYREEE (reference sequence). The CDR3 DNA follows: TGTGCCAGCAGCTTGGAACAGGGGCGAATGGATTGGACCGGGGAGCTGTTTTTT. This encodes CASSLEQGRMDWTGELFF.

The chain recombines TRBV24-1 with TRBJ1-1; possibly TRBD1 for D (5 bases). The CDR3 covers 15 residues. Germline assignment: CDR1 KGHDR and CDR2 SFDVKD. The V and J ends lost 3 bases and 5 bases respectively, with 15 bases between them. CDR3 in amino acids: CATSDPGPGGTEAFF. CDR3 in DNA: TGTGCCACCAGTGATCCCGGGCCTGGGGGGACTGAAGCTTTCTTT.

DNA of the CDR3: TGTGCCAGCAGTGCTCAGGGGAGTCAACAGTACTTC. Translating gives CASSAQGSQQYF. V and J are TRBV6-2 or TRBV6-3 and TRBJ2-7, with D possibly matching TRBD1 (6 bases). The germline V gene encodes CDR1 MNHEY and CDR2 SVGEGT. The CDR3 has 12 amino acids. V lost 5 bases and J 10 bases, leaving 15 bases between the germline ends.

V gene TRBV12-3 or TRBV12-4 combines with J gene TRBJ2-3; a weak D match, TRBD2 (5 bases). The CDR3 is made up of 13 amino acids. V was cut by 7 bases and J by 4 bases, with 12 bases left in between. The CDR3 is CASTFWESDTQYF. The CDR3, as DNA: TGTGCCAGCACCTTCTGGGAGTCAGATACGCAGTATTTT.

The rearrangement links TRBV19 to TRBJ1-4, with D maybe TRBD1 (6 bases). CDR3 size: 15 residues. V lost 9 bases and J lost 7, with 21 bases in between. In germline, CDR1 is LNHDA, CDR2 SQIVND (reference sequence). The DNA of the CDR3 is TGTGCCAGCCCCCACGGCCAGGGGATAAGTGAAAAACTGTTTTTT. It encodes CASPHGQGISEKLFF.

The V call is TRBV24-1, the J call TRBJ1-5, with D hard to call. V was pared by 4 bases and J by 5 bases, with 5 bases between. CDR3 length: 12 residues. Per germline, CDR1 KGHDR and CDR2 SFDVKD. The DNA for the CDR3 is TGTGCCACCAGTGAGATAGATCAGCCCCAGCATTTT. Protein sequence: CATSEIDQPQHF.

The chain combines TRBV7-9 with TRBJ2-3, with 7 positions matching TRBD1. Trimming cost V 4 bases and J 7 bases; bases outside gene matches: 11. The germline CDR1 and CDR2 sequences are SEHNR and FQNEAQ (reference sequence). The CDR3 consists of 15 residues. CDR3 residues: CASSSGTAKRNTQYF. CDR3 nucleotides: TGTGCCAGCAGCTCCGGGACAGCAAAGAGGAATACGCAGTATTTT.